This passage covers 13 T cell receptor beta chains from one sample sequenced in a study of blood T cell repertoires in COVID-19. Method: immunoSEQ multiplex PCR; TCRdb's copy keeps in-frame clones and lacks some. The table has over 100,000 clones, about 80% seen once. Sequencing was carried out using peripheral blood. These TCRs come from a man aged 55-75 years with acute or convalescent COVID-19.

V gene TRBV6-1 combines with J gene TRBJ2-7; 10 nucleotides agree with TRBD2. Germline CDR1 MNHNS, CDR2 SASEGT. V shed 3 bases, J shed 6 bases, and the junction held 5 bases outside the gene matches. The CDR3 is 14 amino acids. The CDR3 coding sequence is TGTGCCAGCAGTGAGGCTAGCGGGAGAATCGAGCAGTACTTC. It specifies CASSEASGRIEQYF.

The CDR3 loop is CASSRSRVGTDTQYF. In DNA form, the CDR3 reads TGCGCCAGCAGCCGTTCTCGGGTCGGCACAGATACGCAGTATTTT. This chain links TRBV5-1 with TRBJ2-3; D is ambiguous. The ends were cut back, 4 bases at V and 1 base at J, with 13 bases in the middle. In germline, CDR1 is SGHRS, CDR2 YFSETQ. The CDR3 runs 15 residues. Complete variable domain (other parts from reference TRBV5-1 and TRBJ2-3): KAGVTQTPRYLIKTRGQQVTLSCSPISGHRSVSWYQQTPGQGLQFLFEYFSETQRNKGNFPGRFSGRQFSNSRSEMNVSTLELGDSALYLCASSRSRVGTDTQYFGPGTRLTVL.

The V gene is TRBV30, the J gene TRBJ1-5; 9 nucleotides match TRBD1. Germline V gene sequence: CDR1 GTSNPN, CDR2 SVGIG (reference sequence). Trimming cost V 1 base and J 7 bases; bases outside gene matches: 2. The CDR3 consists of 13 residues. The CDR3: CAWSADRGQPQHF. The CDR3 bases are TGTGCCTGGAGTGCGGACAGGGGACAGCCCCAGCATTTT.

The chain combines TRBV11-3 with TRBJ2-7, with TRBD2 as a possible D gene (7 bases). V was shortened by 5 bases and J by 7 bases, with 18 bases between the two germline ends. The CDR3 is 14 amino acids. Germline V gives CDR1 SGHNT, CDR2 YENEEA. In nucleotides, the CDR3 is TGTGCCAGCAGCCGAGGGGGGACTACGGGTGAGCAGTACTTC. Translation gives CASSRGGTTGEQYF.

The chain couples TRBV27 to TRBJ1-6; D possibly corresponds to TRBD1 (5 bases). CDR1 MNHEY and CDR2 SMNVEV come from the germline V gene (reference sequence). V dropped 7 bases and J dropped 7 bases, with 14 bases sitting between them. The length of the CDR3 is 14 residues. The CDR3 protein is CASTEGSGNSPLHF. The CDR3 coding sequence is TGTGCCAGCACGGAGGGGTCTGGGAATTCACCCCTCCACTTT.

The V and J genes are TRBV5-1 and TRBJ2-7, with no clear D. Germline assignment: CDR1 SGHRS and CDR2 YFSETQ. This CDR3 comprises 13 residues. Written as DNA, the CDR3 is TGCACCAGCAGCGACCCCCCGGGCTACGAGCAGTACGTC. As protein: CTSSDPPGYEQYV.

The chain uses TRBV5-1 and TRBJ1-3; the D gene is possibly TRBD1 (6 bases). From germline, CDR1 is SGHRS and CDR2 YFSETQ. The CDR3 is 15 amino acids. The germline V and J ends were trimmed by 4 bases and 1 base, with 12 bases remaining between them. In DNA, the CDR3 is TGCGCCAGCAGCCGTATACAGGGATCTGGAAACACCATATATTTT. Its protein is CASSRIQGSGNTIYF.

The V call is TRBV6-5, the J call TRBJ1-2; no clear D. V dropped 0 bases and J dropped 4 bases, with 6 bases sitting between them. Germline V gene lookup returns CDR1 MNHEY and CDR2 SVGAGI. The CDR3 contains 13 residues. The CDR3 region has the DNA TGTGCCAGCAGTTACTCGTATTCCTATGGCTACACCTTC. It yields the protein CASSYSYSYGYTF.

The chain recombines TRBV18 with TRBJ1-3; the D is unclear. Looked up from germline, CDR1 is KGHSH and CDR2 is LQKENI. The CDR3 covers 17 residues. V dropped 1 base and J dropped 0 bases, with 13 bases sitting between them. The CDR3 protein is CASSPLQEASSGNTIYF. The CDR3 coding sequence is TGTGCCAGCTCACCACTTCAGGAGGCTTCCTCTGGAAACACCATATATTTT.

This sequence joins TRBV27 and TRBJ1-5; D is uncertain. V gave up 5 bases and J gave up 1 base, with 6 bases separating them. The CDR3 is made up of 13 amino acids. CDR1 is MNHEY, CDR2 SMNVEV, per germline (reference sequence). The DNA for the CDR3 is TGTGCCAGCAGTCTCCTCAGCAATCAGCCCCAGCATTTT. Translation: CASSLLSNQPQHF.

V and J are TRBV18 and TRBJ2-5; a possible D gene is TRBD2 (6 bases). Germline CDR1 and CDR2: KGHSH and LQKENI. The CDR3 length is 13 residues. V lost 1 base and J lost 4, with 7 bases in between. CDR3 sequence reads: CASSPRGGETQYF. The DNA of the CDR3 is TGTGCCAGCTCACCACGGGGAGGAGAGACCCAGTACTTC. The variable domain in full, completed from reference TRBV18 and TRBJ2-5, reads NAGVMQNPRHLVRRRGQEARLRCSPMKGHSHVYWYRQLPEEGLKFMVYLQKENIIDESGMPKERFSAEFPKEGPSILRIQQVVRGDSAAYFCASSPRGGETQYFGPGTRLLVL.

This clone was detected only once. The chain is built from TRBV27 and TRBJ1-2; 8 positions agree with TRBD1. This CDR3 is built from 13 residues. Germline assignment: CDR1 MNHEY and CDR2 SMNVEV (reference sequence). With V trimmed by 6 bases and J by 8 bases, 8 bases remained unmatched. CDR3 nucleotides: TGTGCCAGCAGACGATCGGGACAGGACGGCTACACCTTC. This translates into CASRRSGQDGYTF.

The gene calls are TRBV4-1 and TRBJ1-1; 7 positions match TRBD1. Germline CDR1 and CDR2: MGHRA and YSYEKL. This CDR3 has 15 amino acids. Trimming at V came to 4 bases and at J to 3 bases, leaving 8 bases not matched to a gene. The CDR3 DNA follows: TGCGCCAGCAGCCGAACCTGGACAGGCGACACTGAAGCTTTCTTT. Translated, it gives CASSRTWTGDTEAFF.